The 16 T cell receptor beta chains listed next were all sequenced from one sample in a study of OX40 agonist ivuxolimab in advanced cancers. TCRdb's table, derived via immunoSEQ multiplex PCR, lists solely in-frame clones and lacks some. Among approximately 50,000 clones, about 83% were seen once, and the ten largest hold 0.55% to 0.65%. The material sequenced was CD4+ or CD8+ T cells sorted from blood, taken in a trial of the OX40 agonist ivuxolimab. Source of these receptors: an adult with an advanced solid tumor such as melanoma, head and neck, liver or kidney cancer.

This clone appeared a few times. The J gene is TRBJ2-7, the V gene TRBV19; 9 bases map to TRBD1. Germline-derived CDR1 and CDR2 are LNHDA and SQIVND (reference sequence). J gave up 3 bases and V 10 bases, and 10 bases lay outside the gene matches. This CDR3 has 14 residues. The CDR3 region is CAKQGARGGYEQYF. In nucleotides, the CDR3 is TGTGCCAAACAGGGGGCGAGAGGAGGCTACGAGCAGTACTTC. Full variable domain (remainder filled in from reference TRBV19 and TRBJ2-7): DGGITQSPKYLFRKEGQNVTLSCEQNLNHDAMYWYRQDPGQGLRLIYYSQIVNDFQKGDIAEGYSVSREKKESFPLTVTSAQKNPTAFYLCAKQGARGGYEQYFGPGTRLTVT.

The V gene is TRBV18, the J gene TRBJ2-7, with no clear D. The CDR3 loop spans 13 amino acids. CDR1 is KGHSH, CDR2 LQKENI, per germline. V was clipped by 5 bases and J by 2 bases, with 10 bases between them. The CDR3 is CASSSGLAYEQYF. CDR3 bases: TGTGCCAGCTCAAGTGGCCTGGCCTACGAGCAGTACTTC.

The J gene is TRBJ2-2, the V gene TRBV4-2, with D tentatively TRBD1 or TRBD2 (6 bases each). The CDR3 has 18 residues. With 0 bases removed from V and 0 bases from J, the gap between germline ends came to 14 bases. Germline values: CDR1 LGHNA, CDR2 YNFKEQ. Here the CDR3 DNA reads TGTGCCAGCAGCCAAGATACCGGGGGCTATTCGAACACCGGGGAGCTGTTTTTT. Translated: CASSQDTGGYSNTGELFF.

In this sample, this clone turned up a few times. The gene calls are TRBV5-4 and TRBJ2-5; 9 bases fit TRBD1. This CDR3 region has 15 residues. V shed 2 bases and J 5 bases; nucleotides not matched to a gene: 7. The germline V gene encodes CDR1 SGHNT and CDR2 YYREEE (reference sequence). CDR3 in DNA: TGTGCCAGCAGCTTCGGACAGGGGTTGAAGGAGACCCAGTACTTC. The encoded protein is CASSFGQGLKETQYF.

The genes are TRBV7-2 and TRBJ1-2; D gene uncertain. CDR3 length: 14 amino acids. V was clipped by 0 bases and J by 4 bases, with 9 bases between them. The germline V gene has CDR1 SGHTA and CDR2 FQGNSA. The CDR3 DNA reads TGTGCCAGCAGCTTAGCGGCAGACTCCTATGGCTACACCTTC. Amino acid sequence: CASSLAADSYGYTF.

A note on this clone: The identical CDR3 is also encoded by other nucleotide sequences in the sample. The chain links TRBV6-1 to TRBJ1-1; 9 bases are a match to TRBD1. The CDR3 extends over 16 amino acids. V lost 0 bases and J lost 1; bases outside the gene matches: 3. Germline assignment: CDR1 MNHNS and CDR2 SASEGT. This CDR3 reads CASSEAKGQGNTEAFF. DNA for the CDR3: TGTGCCAGCAGTGAAGCGAAGGGACAGGGGAACACTGAAGCTTTCTTT.

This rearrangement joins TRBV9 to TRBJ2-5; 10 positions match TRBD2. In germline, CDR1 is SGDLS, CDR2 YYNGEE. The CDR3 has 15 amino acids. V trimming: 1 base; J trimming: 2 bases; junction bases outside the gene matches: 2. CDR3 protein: CASSVMTSGQETQYF. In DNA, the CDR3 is TGTGCCAGCAGCGTAATGACTAGCGGGCAAGAGACCCAGTACTTC.

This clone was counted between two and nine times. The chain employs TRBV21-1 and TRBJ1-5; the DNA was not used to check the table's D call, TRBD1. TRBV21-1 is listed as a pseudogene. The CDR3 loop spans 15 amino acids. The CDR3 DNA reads TGTGCCAGCAGCAAAGGGGGCAGGGGGGAACAGCCCCAGCATTTT. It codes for CASSKGGRGEQPQHF.

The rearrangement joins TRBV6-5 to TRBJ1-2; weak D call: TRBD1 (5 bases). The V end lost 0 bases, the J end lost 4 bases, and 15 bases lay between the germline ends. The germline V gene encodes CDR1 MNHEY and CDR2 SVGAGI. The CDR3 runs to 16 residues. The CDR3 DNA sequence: TGTGCCAGCAGTTACTCGTCAGGCGGGGGGGGCTATGGCTACACCTTC. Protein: CASSYSSGGGGYGYTF.

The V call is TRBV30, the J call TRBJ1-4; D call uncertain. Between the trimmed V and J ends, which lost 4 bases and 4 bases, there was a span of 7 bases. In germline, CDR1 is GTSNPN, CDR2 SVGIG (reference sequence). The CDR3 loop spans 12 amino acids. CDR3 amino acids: CAWTANNEKLFF. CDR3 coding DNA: TGTGCCTGGACAGCGAATAATGAAAAACTGTTTTTT.

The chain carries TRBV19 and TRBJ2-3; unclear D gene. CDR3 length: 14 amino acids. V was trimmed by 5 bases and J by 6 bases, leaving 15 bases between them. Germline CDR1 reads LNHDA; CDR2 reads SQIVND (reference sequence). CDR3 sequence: CASSELIVGDTQYF. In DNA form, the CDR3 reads TGTGCCAGTAGTGAATTAATTGTAGGCGATACGCAGTATTTT. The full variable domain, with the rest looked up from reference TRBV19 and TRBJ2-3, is DGGITQSPKYLFRKEGQNVTLSCEQNLNHDAMYWYRQDPGQGLRLIYYSQIVNDFQKGDIAEGYSVSREKKESFPLTVTSAQKNPTAFYLCASSELIVGDTQYFGPGTRLTVL.

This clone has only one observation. In DNA form, the CDR3 reads TGTGCCATCACCCCAGACCTGAACCCTAGCTACGAGCAGTACTTC. It translates to CAITPDLNPSYEQYF. The rearrangement links TRBV10-3 to TRBJ2-7; D remains ambiguous. This CDR3 contains 15 residues. Germline CDR1 ENHRY, CDR2 SYGVKD. V lost 7 bases to trimming and J lost 3 bases, with 19 bases between them.

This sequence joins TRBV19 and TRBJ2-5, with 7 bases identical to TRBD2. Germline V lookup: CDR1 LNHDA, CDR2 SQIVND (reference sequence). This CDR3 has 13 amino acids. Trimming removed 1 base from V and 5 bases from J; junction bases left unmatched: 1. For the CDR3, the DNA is TGTGCCAGTAGTATAGTGGGAGGGGAGACCCAGTACTTC. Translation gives CASSIVGGETQYF.

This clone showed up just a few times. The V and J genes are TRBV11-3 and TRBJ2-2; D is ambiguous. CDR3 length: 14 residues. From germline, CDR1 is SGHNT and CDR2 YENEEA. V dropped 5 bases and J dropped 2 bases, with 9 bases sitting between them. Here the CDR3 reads CASSPEPNTGELFF. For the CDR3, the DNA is TGTGCCAGCAGCCCGGAGCCCAACACCGGGGAGCTGTTTTTT.

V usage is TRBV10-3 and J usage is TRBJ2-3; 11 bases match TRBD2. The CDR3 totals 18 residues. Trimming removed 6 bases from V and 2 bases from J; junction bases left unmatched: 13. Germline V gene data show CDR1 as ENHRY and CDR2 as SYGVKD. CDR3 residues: CAIRGQSGLAEDTDTQYF. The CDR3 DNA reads TGTGCCATCAGGGGACAGTCGGGACTAGCGGAAGACACAGATACGCAGTATTTT.

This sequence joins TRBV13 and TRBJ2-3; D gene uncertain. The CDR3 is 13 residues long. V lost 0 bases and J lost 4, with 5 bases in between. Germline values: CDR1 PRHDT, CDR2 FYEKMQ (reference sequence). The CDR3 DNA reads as TGTGCCAGCAGCTTAGGTGGGGCAGATACGCAGTATTTT. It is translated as CASSLGGADTQYF.